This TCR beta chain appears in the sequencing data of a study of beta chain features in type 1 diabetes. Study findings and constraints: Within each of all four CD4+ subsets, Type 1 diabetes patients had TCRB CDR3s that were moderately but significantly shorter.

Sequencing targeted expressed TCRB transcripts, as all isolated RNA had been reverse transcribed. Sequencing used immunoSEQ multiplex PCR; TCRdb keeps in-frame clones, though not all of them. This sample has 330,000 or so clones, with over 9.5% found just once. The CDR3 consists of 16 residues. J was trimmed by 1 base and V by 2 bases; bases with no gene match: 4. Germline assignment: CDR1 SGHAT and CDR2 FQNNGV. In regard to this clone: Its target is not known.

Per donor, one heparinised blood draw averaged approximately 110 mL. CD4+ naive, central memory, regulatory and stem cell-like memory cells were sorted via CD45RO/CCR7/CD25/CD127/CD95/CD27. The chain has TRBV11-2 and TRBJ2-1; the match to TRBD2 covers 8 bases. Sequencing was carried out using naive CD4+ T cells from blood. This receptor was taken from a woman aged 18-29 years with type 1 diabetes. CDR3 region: CASSLFAGGSYNEQFF. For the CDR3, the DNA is TGTGCCAGCAGCTTATTCGCGGGAGGTTCCTACAATGAGCAGTTCTTC.